These 5 T cell receptor beta chains were sequenced from one sample in a study of response to subunit inactivated influenza vaccine (dated by TCRdb to the late 2010s). The library was produced with RT-PCR. Sequenced using an Illumina HiSeq 2500. The raw public data were reprocessed by TCRdb itself: fastp quality trimming at Q25, MiXCR clonotype calling, in-frame beta chains only. Every CDR3 protein is listed once, alongside the most common genes and DNA of its rows. This sample comprises about 530,000 distinct CDR3 sequences, 10% to 15% of them detected only once. The top ten hold about 9.4% of the sample. The sample in question was PBMCs from blood, obtained on the day of vaccination. The source of these receptors is a man in his fifties or sixties who received an inactivated influenza vaccine. Donor details come from another sample of the same person, matched by shared clones.

J is TRBJ2-1 and V is TRBV7-6, with 10 bases aligning to TRBD2. V shed 1 base, J shed 6 bases, and the junction held 6 bases outside the gene matches. CDR3 length: 16 amino acids. The V gene's germline CDR1 is SGHVS and CDR2 FNYEAQ. The CDR3: CASSLEGLATPNEQFF. CDR3 nucleotide sequence: TGTGCCAGCAGCTTAGAGGGACTAGCGACACCCAATGAGCAGTTCTTC.

In its sample, this clonotype was seen a few times. The gene calls are TRBV10-3 and TRBJ2-6; D is unresolved. This CDR3 contains 15 residues. Trimming left V 2 bases short and J 2 bases short, with 7 bases between. The V gene's germline CDR1 is ENHRY and CDR2 SYGVKD. The CDR3 loop is CAISEGPPGANVLTF. The CDR3 region has the DNA TGTGCCATCAGTGAGGGGCCTCCTGGGGCCAACGTCCTGACTTTC.

This chain connects TRBV5-6 to TRBJ2-7; D is ambiguous. CDR1 is SGHDT and CDR2 is YYEEEE in the germline V gene. V was clipped by 1 base and J by 5 bases, with 13 bases between them. The CDR3 consists of 14 residues. In DNA form, the CDR3 reads TGTGCCAGCAGCTTGCGAGGTGTCATACACGAGCAGTACTTC. Its protein product is CASSLRGVIHEQYF.

The V gene is TRBV18, the J gene TRBJ1-2; D unresolved. Per germline, CDR1 KGHSH and CDR2 LQKENI. CDR3 length: 15 residues. V lost 0 bases and J 0 bases, leaving 8 bases between the germline ends. The CDR3 sequence is CASSPPRLANYGYTF. The CDR3 DNA reads as TGTGCCAGCTCACCACCACGTTTAGCTAACTATGGCTACACCTTC.

This clonotype was detected ten times or more. This sequence joins TRBV12-3 or TRBV12-4 and TRBJ2-5; a possible D gene is TRBD1 (5 bases). The V and J ends lost 7 bases and 5 bases respectively, with 17 bases between them. The CDR3 spans 14 residues. The CDR3 sequence is CASTKLGLGETQYF. CDR3 nucleotide sequence: TGTGCCAGCACCAAATTGGGGCTTGGGGAGACCCAGTACTTC.